Below, 29 T cell receptor beta chains from the same sample are listed, as sequenced in a study of human T cells and chemical hapten exposure. Time point described: pre-sensitization, week 0. Treatment of the sample: therapeutic diphenylcyclopropenone sensitization with weekly scalp DPC. TCRdb itself ran the RACE reads through MiXCR, one entry per CDR3 protein. The sample carries 300,000 to 450,000 distinct CDR3 sequences, 5.1% recorded once. Sequences were derived from whole blood, sampled in connection with sensitization to the hapten diphenylcyclopropenone (DPC). The source is a woman aged 50 to 60 with alopecia areata. Some clones in this sample may be carry-over from other donors' samples.

The chain couples TRBV28 to TRBJ2-1; D is perhaps TRBD2 (6 bases). Germline V gene lookup returns CDR1 MDHEN and CDR2 SYDVKM. This CDR3 has 13 residues. V was shortened by 1 base and J by 9 bases, with 10 bases between the two germline ends. DNA of the CDR3: TGTGCCAGCAGTTTATCGGGACTCCGTGAGCAGTTCTTC. It encodes CASSLSGLREQFF.

This clonotype occurred a few times. The CDR3 is CASSLDAQPQHF. The DNA of the CDR3 is TGTGCCAGCAGCTTAGATGCCCAGCCCCAGCATTTT. The chain employs TRBV7-2 and TRBJ1-5; the D is unclear. Looked up from germline, CDR1 is SGHTA and CDR2 is FQGNSA. V lost 1 base and J 7 bases, leaving 5 bases between the germline ends. This CDR3 spans 12 amino acids.

This clonotype was seen ten or more times. This sequence joins TRBV3-1 and TRBJ1-1; D is undetermined. V was pared by 2 bases and J by 3 bases, with 7 bases between. Germline lookup yields CDR1 LGHDT and CDR2 YNNKEL (reference sequence). The CDR3 length is 13 residues. The CDR3, as DNA: TGTGCCAGCAGCCAATCGGGAGACACTGAAGCTTTCTTT. This encodes CASSQSGDTEAFF.

This clonotype appeared a few times. The chain combines TRBV6-1 with TRBJ1-5; 9 bases match TRBD1. In germline, CDR1 is MNHNS, CDR2 SASEGT. CDR3 length: 16 amino acids. V lost 1 base and J lost 7; bases outside the gene matches: 8. The CDR3 bases are TGTGCCAGCAGTGAAGACAGGGGGCCTGAGGGGCAGCCCCAGCATTTT. It specifies CASSEDRGPEGQPQHF.

This clonotype has a handful of counts. The gene calls are TRBV20-1 and TRBJ2-4; D remains unclear. The germline V gene has CDR1 DFQATT and CDR2 SNEGSKA (reference sequence). V was cut by 5 bases and J by 1 base, with 12 bases left in between. The CDR3 has 14 amino acids. CDR3 protein: CSASDSGAKNIQYF. The CDR3 DNA sequence: TGCAGTGCTTCCGATAGTGGGGCCAAAAACATTCAGTACTTC.

This clonotype was observed a few times. The chain is built from TRBV6-5 and TRBJ2-2; 11 nucleotides line up with TRBD1. With V trimmed by 10 bases and J by 6 bases, 7 bases remained unmatched. This CDR3 is 14 amino acids long. Germline V lookup: CDR1 MNHEY, CDR2 SVGAGI. The CDR3 loop is CATGTGGGSGELFF. The DNA of the CDR3 is TGTGCCACCGGGACAGGGGGAGGTTCCGGGGAGCTGTTTTTT.

This clonotype was recorded a few times. This rearrangement joins TRBV5-1 to TRBJ2-1; 9 nucleotides match TRBD2. The CDR3 totals 14 residues. The ends lost 1 base at V and 8 bases at J; junction bases unmatched: 4. The germline gives CDR1 SGHRS, CDR2 YFSETQ. Here the CDR3 reads CASSLRGLADEQFF. The CDR3 region has the DNA TGCGCCAGCAGCTTGAGGGGACTAGCCGATGAGCAGTTCTTC.

The gene calls are TRBV5-1 and TRBJ1-6; possible D gene TRBD1, 5 bases. This CDR3 region has 14 residues. V gave up 4 bases and J gave up 8 bases, with 13 bases separating them. In germline, CDR1 is SGHRS, CDR2 YFSETQ. The CDR3 here is CASSNAGFDSPLHF. The CDR3 DNA reads as TGCGCCAGCAGCAATGCAGGGTTCGATTCACCCCTCCACTTT.

The chain uses TRBV4-1 and TRBJ2-1; D unclear. Trimming cost V 4 bases and J 0 bases, with 7 bases left between them. Germline CDR1 is MGHRA and CDR2 is YSYEKL. CDR3 length: 14 amino acids. CDR3 DNA sequence: TGCGCCAGCAGCCCGTTTAGCTCCTACAATGAGCAGTTCTTC. Protein product: CASSPFSSYNEQFF.

In this sample, this clonotype turned up many times. The chain carries TRBV7-9 and TRBJ2-7, with a weak D call TRBD1 (6 bases). Germline V CDR1 and CDR2: SEHNR, FQNEAQ (reference sequence). V was cut by 0 bases and J by 4 bases, with 13 bases left in between. This CDR3 contains 15 residues. CDR3 sequence reads: CASSLAGGIGYEQYF. The CDR3 DNA reads as TGTGCCAGCAGCTTAGCAGGGGGTATCGGGTACGAGCAGTACTTC.

This clonotype turned up a few times. The gene calls are TRBV29-1 and TRBJ1-1, with no clear D. The germline V gene encodes CDR1 SQVTM and CDR2 ANQGSEA. The germline V and J ends were trimmed by 4 bases and 4 bases, with 13 bases remaining between them. This CDR3 is built from 13 residues. Written as DNA, the CDR3 is TGCAGCGTTGCCGGACGGCTAATCACTGAAGCTTTCTTT. Amino acid sequence: CSVAGRLITEAFF.

This clonotype was detected only a few times. This chain uses TRBV29-1 with TRBJ1-1; no clear D. Looked up from germline, CDR1 is SQVTM and CDR2 is ANQGSEA. This CDR3 region has 12 residues. With 4 bases removed from V and 0 bases from J, the gap between germline ends came to 6 bases. CDR3 sequence: CSVVWVNTEAFF. CDR3 bases: TGCAGCGTTGTGTGGGTGAACACTGAAGCTTTCTTT.

The rearrangement links TRBV24-1 to TRBJ2-2, with 13 bases matching TRBD2. J was trimmed by 9 bases and V by 9 bases; bases with no gene match: 12. CDR3 length: 16 amino acids. Looked up from germline, CDR1 is KGHDR and CDR2 is SFDVKD. The CDR3: CATAGLAGVGRRELFF. The CDR3 DNA reads as TGTGCCACCGCTGGACTAGCGGGAGTAGGAAGAAGGGAGCTGTTTTTT.

The sample holds many counts of this clonotype. The CDR3 protein is CSARDPGFGYTF. CDR3 bases: TGCAGTGCTAGAGATCCAGGTTTTGGCTACACCTTC. The chain has TRBV20-1 and TRBJ1-2; D is ambiguous. V was pared by 0 bases and J by 7 bases, with 9 bases between. The CDR3 totals 12 residues. Per germline, CDR1 DFQATT and CDR2 SNEGSKA (reference sequence).

V gene TRBV5-4 combines with J gene TRBJ2-7; D uncertain. Germline V gene data show CDR1 as SGHNT and CDR2 as YYREEE (reference sequence). Trimming stripped 4 bases from V and 5 bases from J, with 16 bases between. This CDR3 contains 14 residues. As DNA, the CDR3 is TGTGCCAGCAGCCCCGGACCTTTGAACGACGAGCAGTACTTC. Its translation is CASSPGPLNDEQYF.

This clonotype was counted a few times. This chain connects TRBV2 to TRBJ2-2, with TRBD2 matching 8 bases. Germline assignment: CDR1 SNHLY and CDR2 FYNNEI. Trimming at V came to 6 bases and at J to 8 bases, leaving 11 bases not matched to a gene. The CDR3 length is 15 residues. The CDR3 DNA follows: TGTGCCAGCAGGGCCGGGACTAGATCTGGGGGGGAGCTGTTTTTT. This encodes CASRAGTRSGGELFF.

The chain has TRBV7-9 and TRBJ1-1, with 7 bases that match TRBD1. The length of the CDR3 is 13 residues. Germline trimming cut 5 bases from V and 6 bases from J; bases unmatched to any gene: 6. Germline values: CDR1 SEHNR, CDR2 FQNEAQ (reference sequence). The CDR3 DNA is TGTGCCAGCAGCCTAACGACAGGGTCTGAAGCTTTCTTT. It translates to CASSLTTGSEAFF. Filled out from reference TRBV7-9 and TRBJ1-1, the complete variable domain reads DTGVSQNPRHKITKRGQNVTFRCDPISEHNRLYWYRQTLGQGPEFLTYFQNEAQLEKSRLLSDRFSAERPKGSFSTLEIQRTEQGDSAMYLCASSLTTGSEAFFGQGTRLTVV.

The chain uses TRBV12-3 or TRBV12-4 and TRBJ1-2; 11 bases match TRBD1. This CDR3 comprises 15 residues. V lost 6 bases and J lost 5; bases outside the gene matches: 8. CDR3 DNA: TGTGCCAGCAGGGATTCGGGACAGGGGGTGTATGGCTACACCTTC. It translates to CASRDSGQGVYGYTF.

This clonotype appeared many times. The V and J genes are TRBV3-1 and TRBJ2-4; perhaps TRBD1 as D (5 bases). CDR1 and CDR2 from the germline V gene are LGHDT and YNNKEL (reference sequence). The V and J ends lost 1 base and 0 bases respectively, with 7 bases between them. The CDR3 is 15 amino acids. CDR3 region: CASSQGGLAKNIQYF. As DNA, the CDR3 is TGTGCCAGCAGCCAAGGGGGCCTAGCCAAAAACATTCAGTACTTC.

This clonotype was picked up many times. This sequence joins TRBV11-2 and TRBJ2-3; the D is unclear. This CDR3 is built from 14 residues. The germline gives CDR1 SGHAT, CDR2 FQNNGV. Trimming cost V 7 bases and J 0 bases, with 11 bases left between them. This CDR3 reads CASTRGSSTDTQYF. The CDR3 coding sequence is TGTGCCAGCACCCGCGGATCTAGCACAGATACGCAGTATTTT.

Ten or more counts support this clonotype. The V and J genes are TRBV27 and TRBJ2-7, with TRBD1 as a possible D gene (6 bases). The CDR3 totals 13 residues. The germline V and J ends were trimmed by 8 bases and 3 bases, with 14 bases remaining between them. The germline V gene has CDR1 MNHEY and CDR2 SMNVEV (reference sequence). The CDR3 loop reads CASGPGHHYEQYF. DNA of the CDR3: TGTGCCAGCGGACCGGGACACCACTACGAGCAGTACTTC.

There are many counts of this clonotype. The CDR3 DNA reads TGTGCCAGCTCACCGTTACCGGGAGATACGCAGTATTTT. Its protein product is CASSPLPGDTQYF. V gene TRBV18 combines with J gene TRBJ2-3, with D uncertain. V gave up 3 bases and J gave up 5 bases, with 9 bases separating them. Germline CDR1 is KGHSH and CDR2 is LQKENI. This CDR3 comprises 13 residues.

This clonotype came up many times. The rearrangement joins TRBV4-1 to TRBJ2-7; TRBD1 matches at 7 bases. CDR1 and CDR2 from the germline V gene are MGHRA and YSYEKL. The V and J ends lost 1 base and 2 bases, in that order; junction bases with no gene match: 11. This CDR3 is 17 amino acids long. Here the CDR3 reads CASSQVNDGTATYEQYF. CDR3 DNA sequence: TGCGCCAGCAGCCAAGTAAACGATGGGACAGCCACCTACGAGCAGTACTTC.

The chain recombines TRBV20-1 with TRBJ2-3; D call uncertain. V was trimmed by 0 bases and J by 0 bases, leaving 10 bases between them. The length of the CDR3 is 15 residues. Germline CDR1 is DFQATT and CDR2 is SNEGSKA (reference sequence). The chain's CDR3 is CSAREGMGSTDTQYF. CDR3 coding DNA: TGCAGTGCTAGAGAGGGGATGGGAAGCACAGATACGCAGTATTTT.

The rearrangement uses TRBV24-1 and TRBJ2-3; no firm D call. Trimming took off 9 bases at V and 6 bases at J, with 6 bases between the two ends. Germline CDR1 is KGHDR and CDR2 is SFDVKD. The CDR3 loop spans 10 amino acids. The CDR3 coding sequence is TGTGCCACCGGTCGGGATACGCAGTATTTT. Protein product: CATGRDTQYF.

This clonotype has only a few counts. The CDR3 DNA follows: TGTGCCAGCAGTCCGGGCCCCCACACAGATACGCAGTATTTT. Encoded protein: CASSPGPHTDTQYF. The genes are TRBV6-1 and TRBJ2-3; D not certain. Germline values: CDR1 MNHNS, CDR2 SASEGT. The CDR3 sequence is 14 residues long. V was cut by 5 bases and J by 2 bases, with 11 bases left in between.

V gene TRBV5-4 combines with J gene TRBJ1-1; no clear D gene. CDR3 length equals 14 residues. V was shortened by 0 bases and J by 5 bases, with 11 bases between the two germline ends. From germline, CDR1 is SGHNT and CDR2 YYREEE (reference sequence). CDR3 nucleotides: TGTGCCAGCAGCTTGGTTGATAGTGGGACTGAAGCTTTCTTT. Amino acid sequence: CASSLVDSGTEAFF.

This clonotype was seen a few times. The chain recombines TRBV12-3 or TRBV12-4 with TRBJ2-5, with D perhaps TRBD1 (6 bases). Trimming removed 5 bases from V and 5 bases from J, with 18 bases in between. The CDR3 is made up of 15 amino acids. DNA for the CDR3: TGTGCCAGCAGTCTCGAACAGGGTTGGGAGGAGACCCAGTACTTC. Translated: CASSLEQGWEETQYF.

There are many counts of this clonotype. This rearrangement joins TRBV3-1 to TRBJ2-3; either TRBD1 or TRBD2 may fit D (5 bases each). The germline CDR1 and CDR2 sequences are LGHDT and YNNKEL (reference sequence). V lost 2 bases to trimming and J lost 2 bases, with 20 bases between them. The length of the CDR3 is 18 residues. The CDR3 DNA sequence: TGTGCCAGCAGCCAACGGACTGCCGGTGTAGGACACACAGATACGCAGTATTTT. Protein sequence: CASSQRTAGVGHTDTQYF.